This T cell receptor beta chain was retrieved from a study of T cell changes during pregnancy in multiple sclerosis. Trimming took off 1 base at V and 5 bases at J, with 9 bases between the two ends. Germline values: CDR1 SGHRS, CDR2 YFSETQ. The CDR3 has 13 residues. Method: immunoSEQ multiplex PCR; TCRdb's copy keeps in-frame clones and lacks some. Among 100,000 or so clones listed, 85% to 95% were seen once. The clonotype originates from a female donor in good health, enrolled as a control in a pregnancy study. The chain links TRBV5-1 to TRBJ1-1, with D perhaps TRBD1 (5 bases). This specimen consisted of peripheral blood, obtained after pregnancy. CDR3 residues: CASSLTGLTEAFF. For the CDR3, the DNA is TGCGCCAGCAGCTTGACAGGTTTGACTGAAGCTTTCTTT.